The TCR beta chain under discussion was sequenced for a study of OX40 agonist ivuxolimab in advanced cancers. Libraries were prepared by immunoSEQ multiplex PCR; TCRdb keeps only in-frame clonotypes and omits some of them. Here the sample spans 85,000 to 100,000 clones, approximately 90% being singletons. Trimming stripped 3 bases from V and 1 base from J, with 13 bases between. The CDR3 consists of 16 residues. Germline values: CDR1 MDHEN, CDR2 SYDVKM. This clone showed up just once. The sequence derives from an adult with an advanced solid tumor such as melanoma, head and neck, liver or kidney cancer. The material sequenced was CD4+ or CD8+ T cells sorted from blood, taken in a trial of the OX40 agonist ivuxolimab. The chain carries TRBV28 and TRBJ2-4; possibly TRBD1 for D (5 bases). The CDR3 loop reads CASSFRQGNAKNIQYF. The DNA for the CDR3 is TGTGCCAGCAGTTTCCGGCAGGGCAATGCCAAAAACATTCAGTACTTC.